The source of this TCR beta chain is a study of blood T cell repertoires in COVID-19. Overall study: Donors in the United States, Italy and Spain gave samples during acute or convalescent COVID-19. T cells, B-cell-depleted T cells, or PBMCs supplied cDNA or gDNA.

The Seattle patients, enrolled during active infection, were followed longitudinally. Germline V gives CDR1 SGHDN, CDR2 FVKESK. The CDR3 runs to 15 residues. V lost 4 bases to trimming and J lost 0 bases, with 12 bases between them. In the study's own analysis: Estimation of nucleated cell counts was performed using reference gene primer amplification. The method was immunoSEQ multiplex PCR; TCRdb's version includes in-frame clones alone and lacks a portion of them. V and J calls and clone size are as listed in that table; D and trimming were resolved from the DNA. Found here are 150,000 to 160,000 clones, about 83% of them singletons; the top ten hold 12%.

The chain joins TRBV14 to TRBJ1-1; D gene unclear. The sequenced material came from peripheral blood. This receptor was obtained from a woman in her sixties or seventies with COVID-19, enrolled during active disease. CDR3 amino acids: CASSPRAGLNTEAFF. CDR3 bases: TGTGCCAGCAGCCCTCGGGCGGGCCTGAACACTGAAGCTTTCTTT.